This T cell receptor beta chain was recovered during a study of T cell changes during pregnancy in multiple sclerosis. This CDR3 is 14 amino acids long. After removal of 0 bases from V and 4 bases from J, the junction contained 3 bases not matched to a gene. Germline V CDR1 and CDR2: SGDLS, YYNGEE. TCRdb's table, derived via immunoSEQ multiplex PCR, lists solely in-frame clones and lacks some. The sample has 130,000 or so clones, around 97% seen once. The gene calls are TRBV9 and TRBJ1-1; 7 bases match TRBD1. This clonotype was obtained from a female donor with multiple sclerosis, enrolled in a pregnancy study. The starting material was peripheral blood, obtained after pregnancy. This CDR3 reads CASSVDRGGTEAFF. In nucleotides, the CDR3 is TGTGCCAGCAGCGTAGACAGGGGAGGCACTGAAGCTTTCTTT.